The count of the clone carrying this T cell receptor (beta chain) is one. CDR1 and CDR2 (germline): DFQATT, SNEGSKA (reference sequence). CDR3 size: 16 residues. With V trimmed by 1 base and J by 1 base, 7 bases remained unmatched. Random hexamers were used to reverse transcribe an amount of roughly 0.45 to 1 ug RNA. TCRdb called the immunoSEQ multiplex PCR reads again in MiXCR, with one record for every CDR3 protein. The sample yields 160,000 or so distinct CDR3 sequences, roughly 95% seen once. These data belong to a study of CD8 T cells in Susac syndrome. Study at large: Patients with Susac syndrome, at blood draw, were therapy-naive, on corticosteroids, or on intravenous immunoglobulin alone.

TCR beta was sequenced from blood CD8+ and CD4+ T cells. TEMRA cells underwent FACS enrichment and CD8+ and CD4+ T cells underwent negative isolation. This sequence was found in a human donor with Susac syndrome. Input material: CD4+ T cells from PBMCs. The chain employs TRBV20-1 and TRBJ1-1; TRBD1 agrees at 9 bases. The chain's CDR3 is CSARVGQGLGNTEAFF. CDR3 DNA sequence: TGCAGTGCTAGAGTAGGACAGGGGTTAGGGAACACTGAAGCTTTCTTT.